Shown below are 29 T cell receptor beta chains from a single sample sequenced in a study of T cell responses to AZD1222 COVID-19 vaccine. Clones were sequenced by immunoSEQ multiplex PCR, and TCRdb holds only the in-frame ones, with some missing. This table holds roughly 85,000 clones, 86% found once. Material: peripheral blood, obtained on day 0 of AZD1222 vaccination. These receptors were taken from an adult in good health.

The chain uses TRBV6-5 and TRBJ1-6, with TRBD1 as a possible D gene (5 bases). CDR1 and CDR2 (germline): MNHEY, SVGAGI. V lost 5 bases and J 11 bases, leaving 10 bases between the germline ends. This CDR3 has 12 residues. CDR3 nucleotides: TGTGCCAGCAGTCCACGGGGGGCACCCCTCCACTTT. Protein sequence: CASSPRGAPLHF.

Comments on this clone: The junction shows a germline mismatch at one end, possibly a read error. The DNA of the CDR3 is TGTGCTAGCAGCTTCGCGAACACCGGGGAGCTGTTTTTT. It translates to CASSFANTGELFF. This rearrangement joins TRBV7-7 to TRBJ2-2; no firm D call. The germline CDR1 and CDR2 sequences are SSHAT and FNYEAQ (reference sequence). This CDR3 contains 13 residues. The full variable domain, completed using reference TRBV7-7 and TRBJ2-2, is GAGVSQSPRYKVTKRGQDVTLRCDPISSHATLYWYQQALGQGPEFLTYFNYEAQPDKSGLPSDRFSAERPEGSISTLTIQRTEQRDSAMYRCASSFANTGELFFGEGSRLTVL.

The chain carries TRBV19 and TRBJ2-6; unclear D gene. This CDR3 comprises 15 residues. Germline V lookup: CDR1 LNHDA, CDR2 SQIVND (reference sequence). The V end was cut by 3 bases, the J end by 2 bases, with 8 bases between. DNA of the CDR3: TGTGCCAGTAGTATGGTGCCCCCTGGGGCCAACGTCCTGACTTTC. This codes for CASSMVPPGANVLTF.

The chain carries TRBV6-5 and TRBJ2-7; 7 nucleotides align to TRBD2. Per the germline V gene, CDR1 is MNHEY and CDR2 is SVGAGI. CDR3 length equals 15 residues. V dropped 0 bases and J dropped 0; count of bases not matched to a gene: 2. The CDR3 nucleotides read TGTGCCAGCAGTTACTCCCGGGGGGTCTCCTACGAGCAGTACTTC. Translating gives CASSYSRGVSYEQYF.

The V gene is TRBV7-6, the J gene TRBJ2-2, with 8 bases fitting TRBD1. The CDR3 is 16 amino acids. Germline CDR1 is SGHVS and CDR2 is FNYEAQ. The J segment lost 0 bases and the V segment lost 5 bases, leaving 5 bases of the junction unmatched. The CDR3 here is CASSRGTGPNTGELFF. CDR3 DNA: TGTGCCAGCAGCCGGGGGACAGGCCCGAACACCGGGGAGCTGTTTTTT.

The chain employs TRBV5-1 and TRBJ1-1, with D uncertain. In germline, CDR1 is SGHRS, CDR2 YFSETQ. V was pared by 0 bases and J by 2 bases, with 8 bases between. The length of the CDR3 is 14 residues. Here the CDR3 reads CASSLAAVNTEAFF. As DNA, the CDR3 is TGCGCCAGCAGCTTGGCCGCAGTTAACACTGAAGCTTTCTTT.

The sample holds one count of this clone. This same CDR3 is encoded by further DNA sequences in the sample. The chain couples TRBV28 to TRBJ1-3, with 7 bases lining up with TRBD1. Germline CDR1 and CDR2: MDHEN and SYDVKM. The V gene end was trimmed by 5 bases and the J gene end by 0 bases; junction bases not matched to a gene: 4. The CDR3 spans 15 residues. The CDR3 nucleotides read TGTGCCAGCAGTCGGACAGGAACCTCTGGAAACACCATATATTTT. Its protein product is CASSRTGTSGNTIYF.

The chain recombines TRBV5-4 with TRBJ1-2, with a tentative D call TRBD1 (6 bases). The CDR3 spans 12 residues. V lost 5 bases and J 3 bases, leaving 8 bases between the germline ends. Germline CDR1 SGHNT, CDR2 YYREEE (reference sequence). CDR3 bases: TGTGCCAGCAGGGCAGGGGACTATGGCTACACCTTC. It codes for CASRAGDYGYTF. The complete variable domain, with remaining parts taken from reference TRBV5-4 and TRBJ1-2, reads ETGVTQSPTHLIKTRGQQVTLRCSSQSGHNTVSWYQQALGQGPQFIFQYYREEENGRGNFPPRFSGLQFPNYSSELNVNALELDDSALYLCASRAGDYGYTFGSGTRLTVV.

The J gene is TRBJ1-4, the V gene TRBV19; 7 bases align to TRBD1. From germline, CDR1 is LNHDA and CDR2 SQIVND (reference sequence). With 5 bases clipped from V and 0 bases from J, the junction kept 3 bases outside the gene matches. The length of the CDR3 is 15 residues. CDR3 bases: TGTGCCAGTAGTCCGACAGGGTCAACTAATGAAAAACTGTTTTTT. Translated: CASSPTGSTNEKLFF.

This clone was observed once. This rearrangement joins TRBV11-3 to TRBJ2-1; perhaps TRBD1 as D (6 bases). The CDR3 is made up of 15 amino acids. The V gene lost 2 bases and the J gene lost 3 bases, with 11 bases spanning the gap. CDR1 is SGHNT and CDR2 is YENEEA in the germline V gene. CDR3 coding DNA: TGTGCCAGCAGCTTATCAGGGGTGGACTACAATGAGCAGTTCTTC. Protein: CASSLSGVDYNEQFF.

This chain links TRBV4-1 with TRBJ1-4; no clear D. Germline CDR1 reads MGHRA; CDR2 reads YSYEKL. V gave up 0 bases and J gave up 6 bases, with 11 bases separating them. The CDR3 length is 15 residues. This CDR3 is CASSQDQRRDEKLFF. CDR3 nucleotide sequence: TGCGCCAGCAGCCAAGATCAGAGGAGGGATGAAAAACTGTTTTTT.

The gene calls are TRBV15 and TRBJ2-3; the D gene is possibly TRBD1 (5 bases). Trimming left V 0 bases short and J 3 bases short, with 10 bases between. This CDR3 region has 15 residues. Germline CDR1 reads LNHNV; CDR2 reads YYDKDF (reference sequence). The CDR3 DNA is TGTGCCACCAGCAGAGACAGGGCGAGGACAGATACGCAGTATTTT. This gives the protein CATSRDRARTDTQYF.

The chain employs TRBV11-1 and TRBJ2-5; 8 nucleotides align to TRBD2. The CDR3 loop spans 13 amino acids. Germline V gene data show CDR1 as SGHAT and CDR2 as FQDESV (reference sequence). The ends lost 6 bases at V and 4 bases at J; junction bases unmatched: 4. This CDR3 reads CASSFSGVETQYF. The CDR3 DNA reads TGTGCCAGCAGTTTTAGCGGGGTAGAGACCCAGTACTTC.

The chain has TRBV2 and TRBJ1-2, with 8 bases matching TRBD1. CDR3 length: 14 residues. In germline, CDR1 is SNHLY, CDR2 FYNNEI. With 4 bases clipped from V and 4 bases from J, the junction kept 5 bases outside the gene matches. The CDR3 DNA reads TGTGCCAGCAGTGCCGGGACAGGATTCTATGGCTACACCTTC. The encoded protein is CASSAGTGFYGYTF.

There are a few counts of this clone. The rearrangement links TRBV10-3 to TRBJ1-3, with D tentatively TRBD1 (6 bases). In germline, CDR1 is ENHRY, CDR2 SYGVKD. This CDR3 has 15 residues. The V end lost 7 bases, the J end lost 0 bases, and 13 bases lay between the germline ends. The CDR3 nucleotides are TGTGCCATCATTGACAGGCCGAGCTCTGGAAACACCATATATTTT. Its translation: CAIIDRPSSGNTIYF.

The chain carries TRBV28 and TRBJ2-6, with D perhaps being TRBD1 or TRBD2 (5 bases each). The CDR3 is made up of 18 amino acids. CDR1 and CDR2 (germline): MDHEN, SYDVKM. The V gene lost 5 bases and the J gene lost 0 bases, with 17 bases spanning the gap. The CDR3 DNA follows: TGTGCCAGCAGTCCCCGACGGGGCTTCAGCTCTGGGGCCAACGTCCTGACTTTC. Translation: CASSPRRGFSSGANVLTF. The variable domain in full, completed from reference TRBV28 and TRBJ2-6, reads DVKVTQSSRYLVKRTGEKVFLECVQDMDHENMFWYRQDPGLGLRLIYFSYDVKMKEKGDIPEGYSVSREKKERFSLILESASTNQTSMYLCASSPRRGFSSGANVLTFGAGSRLTVL.

The V and J genes are TRBV19 and TRBJ1-1; 10 bases are shared with TRBD1. This CDR3 region has 14 residues. Trimming at V came to 5 bases and at J to 4 bases, leaving 4 bases not matched to a gene. The germline gives CDR1 LNHDA, CDR2 SQIVND (reference sequence). The CDR3 DNA is TGTGCCAGTAGTGGACAGGGGGAGAGCACTGAAGCTTTCTTT. It is translated as CASSGQGESTEAFF.

The J gene is TRBJ2-2, the V gene TRBV5-4, with 14 bases matching TRBD2. There are 18 residues in the CDR3. Germline CDR1 is SGHNT and CDR2 is YYREEE (reference sequence). The J segment lost 4 bases and the V segment lost 4 bases, leaving 9 bases of the junction unmatched. CDR3 sequence: CASSPGTSGRVRTGELFF. The CDR3 nucleotides are TGTGCCAGCAGCCCCGGGACTAGCGGGAGAGTCCGCACCGGGGAGCTGTTTTTT.

The chain has TRBV28 and TRBJ2-1; 10 bases fit TRBD2. CDR1 and CDR2 from the germline V gene are MDHEN and SYDVKM. Trimming at V came to 3 bases and at J to 10 bases, leaving 0 bases not matched to a gene. The CDR3 is 12 amino acids. CDR3 amino acids: CASSLGLAEQFF. CDR3 DNA sequence: TGTGCCAGCAGTTTGGGACTAGCGGAGCAGTTCTTC.

The CDR3 sequence is CASSYRDGGNGYTF. In DNA form, the CDR3 reads TGTGCCAGCAGTTACCGGGACGGCGGCAATGGCTACACCTTC. The V call is TRBV27, the J call TRBJ1-2, with D perhaps matching TRBD1 (5 bases). This CDR3 is built from 14 residues. In germline, CDR1 is MNHEY, CDR2 SMNVEV (reference sequence). Trimming stripped 4 bases from V and 6 bases from J, with 15 bases between.

The chain links TRBV20-1 to TRBJ1-2; perhaps TRBD1 as D (5 bases). The germline CDR1 and CDR2 sequences are DFQATT and SNEGSKA (reference sequence). The V end was cut by 5 bases, the J end by 5 bases, with 9 bases between. This CDR3 comprises 11 residues. The CDR3 DNA follows: TGCAGTGCTCCCCCAGGGTATGGCTACACCTTC. Its translation is CSAPPGYGYTF.

This sequence joins TRBV19 and TRBJ1-5, with D possibly TRBD1 on 5 matching bases. From germline, CDR1 is LNHDA and CDR2 SQIVND (reference sequence). CDR3 length: 17 residues. V lost 0 bases and J 1 base, leaving 13 bases between the germline ends. The CDR3 spells CASSIEGGYESNQPQHF. The CDR3 DNA follows: TGTGCCAGTAGTATAGAGGGGGGATATGAAAGCAATCAGCCCCAGCATTTT.

This clone was counted only a few times. V gene TRBV7-2 combines with J gene TRBJ1-2; TRBD1 agrees at 7 bases. The CDR3 consists of 14 residues. Germline values: CDR1 SGHTA, CDR2 FQGNSA. The V segment lost 5 bases and the J segment 4 bases; nucleotides outside the gene matches: 7. In DNA, the CDR3 is TGTGCCAGCAGCCCAGGGGGGGAAGGCTATGGCTACACCTTC. Its protein product is CASSPGGEGYGYTF.

The sample holds one count of this clone. V usage is TRBV7-2 and J usage is TRBJ2-7, with 10 bases aligning to TRBD1. CDR1 and CDR2 (germline): SGHTA, FQGNSA. J gave up 7 bases and V 4 bases, and 13 bases lay outside the gene matches. The CDR3 spans 16 residues. The CDR3 DNA is TGTGCCAGCAGCTCCCCGTGGGGACAGGGGAACCCTGAGCAGTACTTC. It yields the protein CASSSPWGQGNPEQYF.

The genes are TRBV28 and TRBJ1-2; no clear D gene. V was cut by 5 bases and J by 3 bases, with 13 bases left in between. The CDR3 is 14 amino acids. CDR1 and CDR2 from the germline V gene are MDHEN and SYDVKM. The chain's CDR3 is CASSPPDLYYGYTF. CDR3 sequence (DNA): TGTGCCAGCAGTCCACCCGACCTGTACTATGGCTACACCTTC.

The chain uses TRBV19 and TRBJ1-1; possibly TRBD1 for D (6 bases). V was clipped by 5 bases and J by 1 base, with 14 bases between them. Germline assignment: CDR1 LNHDA and CDR2 SQIVND (reference sequence). The CDR3 sequence is 15 residues long. For the CDR3, the DNA is TGTGCCAGTAGTTCCCTTAAGACAGGGAACACTGAAGCTTTCTTT. This translates into CASSSLKTGNTEAFF. The variable domain in full, completed from reference TRBV19 and TRBJ1-1, reads DGGITQSPKYLFRKEGQNVTLSCEQNLNHDAMYWYRQDPGQGLRLIYYSQIVNDFQKGDIAEGYSVSREKKESFPLTVTSAQKNPTAFYLCASSSLKTGNTEAFFGQGTRLTVV.

This clone was detected only a few times. The rearrangement links TRBV12-3 or TRBV12-4 to TRBJ2-7; D might be TRBD1 (6 bases). There are 11 residues in the CDR3. V was clipped by 2 bases and J by 12 bases, with 11 bases between them. CDR3 protein: CASSLSGTPYF. DNA for the CDR3: TGTGCCAGCAGTTTATCCGGGACACCGTACTTC.

The V and J genes are TRBV15 and TRBJ2-5; 13 positions agree with TRBD2. The CDR3 has 15 amino acids. J lost 2 bases, V lost 5 bases, and 2 bases had no gene match. Looked up from germline, CDR1 is LNHNV and CDR2 is YYDKDF (reference sequence). The CDR3 DNA sequence: TGTGCCACCAGCGCGGGACTAGCGGGGCAAGAGACCCAGTACTTC. It encodes CATSAGLAGQETQYF.

This sequence joins TRBV27 and TRBJ1-2; a possible D gene is TRBD1 (6 bases). The V gene's germline CDR1 is MNHEY and CDR2 SMNVEV (reference sequence). V was clipped by 2 bases and J by 2 bases, with 6 bases between them. The CDR3 extends over 13 amino acids. CDR3 bases: TGTGCCAGCAGTTTACAGGGGAACTATGGCTACACCTTC. It translates to CASSLQGNYGYTF.